This record covers a single TCR beta chain. Antigen: not known. Compared with germline, one end of the junction differs, possibly owing to a read error. The iRepertoire nested amplicon-rescue multiplex PCR amplified TCR alpha and beta CDR3s from RNA. TCRdb used MiXCR to reprocess the multiplex PCR reads, holding one entry per CDR3 protein. The table has around 100,000 distinct CDR3 sequences, 25% to 30% seen once; the top ten hold 40% to 45%. Germline V gene lookup returns CDR1 SGHNT and CDR2 YYREEE (reference sequence). This CDR3 has 14 amino acids. The entry originates in a study of glioma-infiltrating T cells. Findings and caveats of the study: Tissue and blood shared very few CDR3 sequences. Gliomas, especially low-grade, showed above-expected tissue-blood divergence; non-neoplastic patients showed below.

Sequencing input: glioma tissue, nonneoplastic brain tissue, or PBMCs (not recorded which). The TCR originated in a human donor with low-grade glioma or glioblastoma, undergoing nonglioma brain surgery, or in good health (not recorded which). The chain links TRBV5-4 to TRBJ1-1; D unresolved. CDR3 protein: CVSSAQVDITEAFF. The CDR3 coding sequence is TGTGTCAGCAGCGCTCAGGTGGATATCACTGAAGCTTTCTTT.